The rows below give T cell receptor beta chains drawn from one sample of a study of T cell repertoires in cytomegalovirus infection. Their antigens are not known. TCRdb re-called the reads through MiXCR, storing one row per CDR3 protein. The sample carries about 52,000 distinct CDR3 sequences, around 20% recorded once. The starting material was CD8+ T cells from cultured PBMCs, obtained from culture after CMV antigen stimulation. Every receptor here comes from a human donor in good health (CMV status not recorded). Some clones in this sample may be carry-over from other donors' samples. Both conserved end residues are part of each CDR3. D genes are given only for firm matches. Rows give clone size only sometimes, using once, few, many, or a class for an expanded clone.

D gene	V gene	J gene	clone size	CDR3 protein	CDR3 DNA
TRBD1	TRBV6-1	TRBJ1-1	-	CASSEARQGNTEAFF	TGTGCCAGCAGTGAAGCGCGACAGGGGAACACTGAAGCTTTCTTT
-	TRBV11-2	TRBJ2-7	few	CASSLDIYEQYF	TGTGCCAGCAGCCTCGACATCTACGAGCAGTACTTC
-	TRBV28	TRBJ2-1	large	CASSPLTQTPSYNEQFF	TGTGCCAGCAGTCCCCTGACGCAAACTCCCTCCTACAATGAGCAGTTCTTC
-	TRBV12-3/TRBV12-4	TRBJ2-2	-	CASSFRPNTGELFF	TGTGCCAGCAGTTTTCGACCGAACACCGGGGAGCTGTTTTTT
-	TRBV12-3/TRBV12-4	TRBJ1-5	-	CASIRLRVTRGQPQHF	TGTGCCAGCATCCGCCTTCGGGTGACACGGGGACAGCCCCAGCATTTT
-	TRBV12-3/TRBV12-4	TRBJ2-7	many	CASSLAGSSYEQYF	TGTGCCAGCAGTTTAGCGGGGAGCTCCTACGAGCAGTACTTC
-	TRBV27	TRBJ2-7	-	CASIGGRYEQYF	TGTGCCAGCATTGGGGGGAGATACGAGCAGTACTTC
TRBD1	TRBV12-3/TRBV12-4	TRBJ2-3	-	CASRRTGGSTDTQYF	TGTGCCAGCAGACGTACAGGGGGTAGCACAGATACGCAGTATTTT
-	TRBV4-1	TRBJ1-2	-	CASSQDQRGTLYGYTF	TGCGCCAGCAGCCAAGATCAAAGGGGGACCCTCTATGGCTACACCTTC
-	TRBV7-6	TRBJ2-2	-	CASSLVGGQANTGELFF	TGTGCCAGCAGCTTAGTGGGGGGTCAGGCGAACACCGGGGAGCTGTTTTTT
-	TRBV4-1	TRBJ1-4	-	CASSQVGDEKLFF	TGCGCCAGCAGCCAAGTAGGGGATGAAAAACTGTTTTTT
TRBD1	TRBV28	TRBJ2-7	-	CASSLSAGGYEQYF	TGTGCCAGCAGTTTAAGCGCAGGGGGCTACGAGCAGTACTTC
TRBD1	TRBV27	TRBJ1-1	few	CASSPGQRNTEAFF	TGTGCCAGCAGTCCGGGACAGCGGAACACTGAAGCTTTCTTT
-	TRBV5-4	TRBJ1-1	few	CASSFHSNTEAFF	TGTGCCAGCAGCTTTCACTCGAACACTGAAGCTTTCTTT
-	TRBV19	TRBJ1-2	-	CASSIGYGYTF	TGTGCCAGTAGTATCGGGTATGGCTACACCTTC
-	TRBV4-3	TRBJ2-3	-	CASSQGGSTATQYF	TGCGCCAGCAGCCAAGGGGGGTCGACAGCTACGCAGTATTTT
TRBD2	TRBV7-2	TRBJ2-1	-	CASSRAGGSYNEQFF	TGTGCCAGCTCCCGAGCGGGAGGCTCCTACAATGAGCAGTTCTTC
-	TRBV27	TRBJ2-1	few	CASSLGRGLIYNEQFF	TGTGCCAGCAGTTTAGGGAGAGGGCTAATTTACAATGAGCAGTTCTTC
TRBD2	TRBV7-6	TRBJ2-1	-	CASSSPGGGAYNEQFF	TGTGCCAGCAGCTCCCCCGGCGGGGGGGCCTACAATGAGCAGTTCTTC
-	TRBV19	TRBJ1-5	-	CASSIDGSRNQPQHF	TGTGCCAGTAGTATAGATGGCAGTCGCAATCAGCCCCAGCATTTT
-	TRBV7-9	TRBJ1-1	few	CASSSDLYTEAFF	TGTGCCAGCAGCTCGGATCTTTACACTGAAGCTTTCTTT
TRBD1	TRBV10-3	TRBJ2-1	-	CAIRTGTGEDEQFF	TGTGCCATACGAACTGGGACAGGGGAGGATGAGCAGTTCTTC
TRBD1	TRBV27	TRBJ1-1	few	CASRDRAFTEAFF	TGTGCCAGCAGGGACAGGGCCTTCACTGAAGCTTTCTTT
-	TRBV11-2	TRBJ1-1	few	CASSPRDSSGNTEAFF	TGTGCCAGCAGCCCGCGGGACTCCTCCGGGAACACTGAAGCTTTCTTT
TRBD2	TRBV12-3/TRBV12-4	TRBJ2-7	-	CASSPTSGGVEQYF	TGTGCCAGCAGCCCGACTAGCGGGGGGGTTGAGCAGTACTTC
TRBD1	TRBV7-6	TRBJ1-1	-	CASSLNERDRDYTEAFF	TGTGCCAGCAGCTTAAACGAACGGGACAGAGACTACACTGAAGCTTTCTTT
-	TRBV7-2	TRBJ2-3	few	CASSFLGPDQYF	TGTGCCAGCAGCTTCTTAGGCCCCGATCAGTATTTT
-	TRBV7-9	TRBJ2-2	-	CASRWNTGELFF	TGTGCCAGCAGATGGAACACCGGGGAGCTGTTTTTT
-	TRBV27	TRBJ1-2	-	CASSLSGQFYGYTF	TGTGCCAGCAGTTTATCGGGCCAGTTCTATGGCTACACCTTC
TRBD1	TRBV6-5	TRBJ2-2	few	CASSNGTGLNTGELFF	TGTGCCAGCAGTAATGGGACAGGGCTTAACACCGGGGAGCTGTTTTTT
-	TRBV10-2	TRBJ1-2	few	CASSEADINYGYTF	TGCGCCAGCAGTGAGGCGGACATTAACTATGGCTACACCTTC
-	TRBV11-2	TRBJ2-1	-	CASSWISSYNEQFF	TGTGCCAGCAGCTGGATAAGTTCCTACAATGAGCAGTTCTTC
-	TRBV5-6	TRBJ2-1	-	CASSLDQGWILNEQFF	TGTGCCAGCAGCTTGGATCAGGGTTGGATCTTGAATGAGCAGTTCTTC
TRBD1	TRBV27	TRBJ2-2	few	CASSIHRGFPGELFF	TGTGCCAGCAGTATCCACAGGGGATTCCCCGGGGAGCTGTTTTTT
TRBD1	TRBV7-8	TRBJ1-4	few	CASSQRTGGSNEKLFF	TGTGCCAGCAGCCAGAGGACAGGCGGGAGTAATGAAAAACTGTTTTTT
TRBD1	TRBV7-6	TRBJ1-1	few	CASSATGLDTEAFF	TGTGCCAGCAGCGCGACAGGGTTGGACACTGAAGCTTTCTTT
-	TRBV10-3	TRBJ2-2	-	CAIGTRSTGELFF	TGTGCCATCGGGACAAGGTCCACCGGGGAGCTGTTTTTT
-	TRBV6-2/TRBV6-3	TRBJ1-5	few	CASSLPGQSYQPQHF	TGTGCCAGCAGCCTCCCTGGACAGAGTTATCAGCCCCAGCATTTT
TRBD2	TRBV7-8	TRBJ2-7	many	CASSYSGGSSYEQYF	TGTGCCAGCAGCTACAGCGGGGGAAGCTCCTACGAGCAGTACTTC
-	TRBV7-2	TRBJ2-3	-	CASSLAKGGTDTQYF	TGTGCCAGCAGCTTGGCAAAGGGAGGCACAGATACGCAGTATTTT
-	TRBV6-6	TRBJ2-7	few	CASSYGQNSYEQYF	TGTGCCAGCAGTTACGGGCAGAACTCCTACGAGCAGTACTTC
-	TRBV9	TRBJ2-7	-	CASSVDEAHEQYF	TGTGCCAGCAGCGTAGATGAGGCCCACGAGCAGTACTTC
-	TRBV7-6	TRBJ2-1	few	CASSTSLNEQFF	TGTGCCAGCAGCACAAGCCTCAATGAGCAGTTCTTC
TRBD1	TRBV6-2/TRBV6-3	TRBJ1-2	-	CASSRTRDRAIYGYTF	TGTGCCAGCAGCCGGACCCGGGACAGGGCGATCTATGGCTACACCTTC
-	TRBV7-9	TRBJ1-1	few	CASSRQNRDTEAFF	TGTGCCAGCAGCCGACAAAACCGGGACACTGAAGCTTTCTTT
-	TRBV4-3	TRBJ1-1	-	CASSQGQHEAFF	TGCGCCAGCAGCCAGGGGCAACATGAAGCTTTCTTT
-	TRBV7-2	TRBJ2-1	-	CASSARTRGTYNEQFF	TGTGCCAGCAGCGCACGGACAAGGGGGACATACAATGAGCAGTTCTTC
-	TRBV4-1	TRBJ1-2	-	CASSQEGSYGYTF	TGCGCCAGCAGCCAAGAAGGAAGTTATGGCTACACCTTC
-	TRBV9	TRBJ2-1	few	CASSVAGGNDEQFF	TGTGCCAGCAGCGTAGCTGGTGGGAATGATGAGCAGTTCTTC
TRBD1	TRBV12-3/TRBV12-4	TRBJ2-2	few	CASSLGWRTGVPPNTGELFF	TGTGCCAGCAGTTTAGGTTGGCGGACAGGGGTTCCCCCGAACACCGGGGAGCTGTTTTTT
-	TRBV7-8	TRBJ2-1	few	CASSPEGGYNEQFF	TGTGCCAGCAGCCCCGAAGGGGGCTACAATGAGCAGTTCTTC
TRBD2	TRBV4-2	TRBJ2-3	-	CASSQESGGGPTDTQYF	TGTGCCAGCAGCCAAGAGTCCGGGGGGGGACCCACAGATACGCAGTATTTT